The 11 T cell receptor beta chains given below trace back to one sample, sequenced in a study of cytomegalovirus exposure and HLA in healthy donors. The PCR ran on 60 Vbeta and 13 Jbeta primers. Some clones are missing from TCRdb's copy, which holds only in-frame ones; the method was immunoSEQ multiplex PCR. The sample yields 50,000 or so clones, around 82% seen once. Sequenced sample: PBMCs. These receptor sequences come from a boy between 10 and 17 years old in good health and CMV-seropositive.

The chain is built from TRBV6-1 and TRBJ2-1; 10 bases agree with TRBD2. This CDR3 comprises 16 residues. Looked up from germline, CDR1 is MNHNS and CDR2 is SASEGT. V lost 4 bases and J lost 0; bases outside the gene matches: 3. The CDR3 DNA reads TGTGCCAGCAGTGTTAGCGGGGGGAGCTCCTACAATGAGCAGTTCTTC. It codes for CASSVSGGSSYNEQFF.

V usage is TRBV9 and J usage is TRBJ1-2; a weak D match, TRBD1 (5 bases). The CDR3 has 13 residues. V dropped 2 bases and J dropped 4 bases, with 9 bases sitting between them. Germline lookup yields CDR1 SGDLS and CDR2 YYNGEE. The CDR3 reads CASSVGGSYGYTF. DNA of the CDR3: TGTGCCAGCAGCGTGGGGGGAAGCTATGGCTACACCTTC. Based on the CDR3 plus reference TRBV9 and TRBJ1-2, the full variable domain is DSGVTQTPKHLITATGQRVTLRCSPRSGDLSVYWYQQSLDQGLQFLIQYYNGEERAKGNILERFSAQQFPDLHSELNLSSLELGDSALYFCASSVGGSYGYTFGSGTRLTVV.

This clone appeared a single time. V usage is TRBV6-5 and J usage is TRBJ1-5; 7 bases map to TRBD1. The CDR3 sequence is 15 residues long. From germline, CDR1 is MNHEY and CDR2 SVGAGI. J was trimmed by 6 bases and V by 7 bases; bases with no gene match: 12. CDR3 nucleotide sequence: TGTGCCAGCAATCCGACCAGGGGGATGTCTCAGCCCCAGCATTTT. It is translated as CASNPTRGMSQPQHF.

V is TRBV27 and J is TRBJ1-2; D not certain. In germline, CDR1 is MNHEY, CDR2 SMNVEV (reference sequence). This CDR3 contains 13 residues. The V end was cut by 6 bases, the J end by 6 bases, with 14 bases between. CDR3 nucleotide sequence: TGTGCCAGCAGCCCTCATGGAGCTCATGGCTACACCTTC. Translation: CASSPHGAHGYTF.

The rearrangement uses TRBV27 and TRBJ1-1, with 9 bases matching TRBD1. This CDR3 region has 14 residues. V gave up 5 bases and J gave up 4 bases; unmatched junction bases: 5. Per the germline V gene, CDR1 is MNHEY and CDR2 is SMNVEV (reference sequence). CDR3 in DNA: TGTGCCAGCAGTCCCCAGGACAGGGGCACTGAAGCTTTCTTT. This codes for CASSPQDRGTEAFF.

The chain carries TRBV18 and TRBJ1-5; a weak D match, TRBD1 (6 bases). The CDR3 contains 18 residues. V shed 6 bases and J shed 7 bases, with 28 bases lying between them. The V gene's germline CDR1 is KGHSH and CDR2 LQKENI. The CDR3 coding sequence is TGTGCCAGCTCGGAGAGATTACAGGGTCGGGTAAACGGCCAGCCCCAGCATTTT. Protein: CASSERLQGRVNGQPQHF.

V gene TRBV2 combines with J gene TRBJ1-2; a weak D match, TRBD1 (5 bases). Per germline, CDR1 SNHLY and CDR2 FYNNEI. Trimming pared 4 bases from V and 8 bases from J, leaving 11 bases between. This CDR3 region has 12 residues. The CDR3 nucleotides read TGTGCCAGCAGTGGACGCCAGGGCGGCTACACCTTC. Protein product: CASSGRQGGYTF.

The gene calls are TRBV5-1 and TRBJ2-3; TRBD1 matches 9 bases. The CDR3 length is 15 residues. Per germline, CDR1 SGHRS and CDR2 YFSETQ. Trimming at V came to 2 bases and at J to 5 bases, leaving 6 bases not matched to a gene. This CDR3 is CASSFSTGGGDTQYF. Written as DNA, the CDR3 is TGCGCCAGCAGCTTCTCGACAGGGGGGGGAGATACGCAGTATTTT. The complete variable domain, with remaining parts taken from reference TRBV5-1 and TRBJ2-3, reads KAGVTQTPRYLIKTRGQQVTLSCSPISGHRSVSWYQQTPGQGLQFLFEYFSETQRNKGNFPGRFSGRQFSNSRSEMNVSTLELGDSALYLCASSFSTGGGDTQYFGPGTRLTVL.

The V gene is TRBV9, the J gene TRBJ1-2; possibly TRBD1 for D (5 bases). From germline, CDR1 is SGDLS and CDR2 YYNGEE. This CDR3 spans 16 amino acids. The V end lost 0 bases, the J end lost 5 bases, and 17 bases lay between the germline ends. In DNA form, the CDR3 reads TGTGCCAGCAGCGTAGGGGGGGGGAGGGGATTATATGGCTACACCTTC. This translates into CASSVGGGRGLYGYTF.

The V gene is TRBV9, the J gene TRBJ2-5, with 8 nucleotides matching TRBD2. Germline CDR1 reads SGDLS; CDR2 reads YYNGEE. Germline trimming cut 0 bases from V and 3 bases from J; bases unmatched to any gene: 4. This CDR3 region has 15 residues. The CDR3 spells CASSVAGGRKETQYF. CDR3 nucleotide sequence: TGTGCCAGCAGCGTAGCGGGGGGGCGGAAAGAGACCCAGTACTTC.

A single count supports this clone. V gene TRBV6-5 combines with J gene TRBJ1-6; unclear D gene. Trimming took 7 bases from V and 7 from J, leaving 11 bases between them. The CDR3 is 13 amino acids. CDR1 and CDR2 from the germline V gene are MNHEY and SVGAGI. The CDR3 DNA sequence: TGTGCCAGCACATCAGGAGGCAATTCACCCCTCCACTTT. Its translation is CASTSGGNSPLHF.